Described below is a single TCR beta chain sequence and its context. Its antigen is not identified. The sample belongs to a study of cytomegalovirus exposure and HLA in healthy donors. This CDR3 comprises 16 residues. The V and J ends lost 0 bases and 2 bases, in that order; junction bases with no gene match: 4. In germline, CDR1 is LNHNV, CDR2 YYDKDF (reference sequence). Both 60 Vbeta primers and 13 Jbeta primers went into the PCR. Assay: immunoSEQ multiplex PCR; the TCRdb copy retains only in-frame clones and omits some. Of under 150,000 clones listed, roughly three quarters were seen once; the top ten hold 4.5% to 6%. Overall study findings and caveats: Links to common viral pathogens appeared, in a later analysis, for several of the most significant clusters. When analyzed later, a missense DCLRE1C variant was found to be linked to TCR beta V- and J-gene trimming.

The chain couples TRBV15 to TRBJ1-3; 7 bases fit TRBD1. Source material: PBMCs. This sequence originates from a woman in her forties or fifties in good health and CMV-seronegative. CDR3 sequence: CATSRDQTGTGNTIYF. CDR3 coding DNA: TGTGCCACCAGCAGAGATCAGACAGGGACTGGAAACACCATATATTTT.